Presented here are 32 T cell receptor beta chains from one specimen sequenced in a study of Tregs in tolerant kidney transplant recipients (dated by TCRdb to about 2019). Library preparation employed the immunoSEQ multiplex PCR assay. TCRdb limited this immuneACCESS table to in-frame rearrangements with V and J called. A share of clones is missing; checked studies link under half to unresolved V genes, and the rest is unexplained. Here the sample has 74,000 or so clones; 90% to 95% occur a single time. The top ten clones comprise roughly 1.5% of the sample. The transplants used related donors with nonmyeloablative bone marrow transplantation, and mixed chimerism in the human trials was transient. This specimen was CD4+ T cells from blood (PBMCs), taken 24 months after the transplant. The receptor source for this set is a human patient who received a combined kidney and bone marrow transplant. It is possible that, after a transplant, some T cells come from the graft donor.

This chain uses TRBV2 with TRBJ1-5; 7 positions match TRBD1. The V segment lost 7 bases and the J segment 0 bases; nucleotides outside the gene matches: 6. This CDR3 is built from 15 residues. Looked up from germline, CDR1 is SNHLY and CDR2 is FYNNEI. The CDR3 sequence is CASKGTESSNQPQHF. The CDR3 DNA is TGTGCCAGCAAGGGGACAGAATCTAGCAATCAGCCCCAGCATTTT.

A remark on this clone: Other DNA sequences in this specimen translate into the identical CDR3. This rearrangement joins TRBV6-1 to TRBJ1-2; maybe TRBD1 (6 bases). The CDR3 is made up of 12 amino acids. CDR1 MNHNS and CDR2 SASEGT come from the germline V gene. Trimming left V 3 bases short and J 5 bases short, with 7 bases between. The CDR3 spells CASSDRGYGYTF. The CDR3 DNA reads TGTGCCAGCAGTGACAGGGGTTATGGCTACACCTTC.

V and J are TRBV11-1 and TRBJ2-1; D ambiguous. In germline, CDR1 is SGHAT, CDR2 FQDESV (reference sequence). There are 13 residues in the CDR3. V was clipped by 4 bases and J by 3 bases, with 7 bases between them. The CDR3 region has the DNA TGTGCCAGCAGCTCAACAGACTACAATGAGCAGTTCTTC. It yields the protein CASSSTDYNEQFF.

The chain links TRBV7-3 to TRBJ2-3, with TRBD2 identical over 9 bases. V was clipped by 7 bases and J by 7 bases; unmatched bases: 12. The germline gives CDR1 SGHTA, CDR2 FQGTGA. The CDR3 runs to 15 residues. The CDR3 here is CASKKTGTSKNTQYF. DNA of the CDR3: TGTGCCAGCAAAAAAACCGGGACTAGCAAAAATACGCAGTATTTT.

The rearrangement links TRBV27 to TRBJ2-2; 16 bases are shared with TRBD2. CDR1 is MNHEY and CDR2 is SMNVEV in the germline V gene (reference sequence). CDR3 length equals 19 residues. V lost 1 base, J lost 6 bases, and 8 bases stayed unmatched. CDR3 nucleotide sequence: TGTGCCAGCAGTTTATATCGACACGGGACTAGCGGGAGGGCCGGGGAGCTGTTTTTT. It is translated as CASSLYRHGTSGRAGELFF.

This clone was counted once. The chain has TRBV2 and TRBJ2-3, with a tentative D call TRBD2 (5 bases). Germline V gene sequence: CDR1 SNHLY, CDR2 FYNNEI. The germline V and J ends were trimmed by 8 bases and 3 bases, with 12 bases remaining between them. This CDR3 is 13 amino acids long. CDR3 sequence (DNA): TGTGCCAGCGTGCGAAGCGGAACAGATACGCAGTATTTT. Translating gives CASVRSGTDTQYF.

The chain joins TRBV6-1 to TRBJ1-1; D call uncertain. The CDR3 has 13 residues. Between the trimmed V and J ends, which lost 2 bases and 11 bases, there was a span of 15 bases. Germline V CDR1 and CDR2: MNHNS, SASEGT. The CDR3 here is CASSESASARAFF. The DNA of the CDR3 is TGTGCCAGCAGTGAATCCGCGTCCGCGAGGGCTTTCTTT.

The chain carries TRBV10-2 and TRBJ2-1, with 13 bases that match TRBD2. Germline lookup yields CDR1 WSHSY and CDR2 SAAADI. V shed 7 bases, J shed 7 bases, and the junction held 4 bases outside the gene matches. The CDR3 is 14 amino acids. The CDR3 here is CASKLAGGFNEQFF. CDR3 nucleotides: TGCGCCAGCAAACTAGCGGGAGGGTTTAATGAGCAGTTCTTC.

This chain connects TRBV20-1 to TRBJ2-7, with TRBD2 identical over 7 bases. J gave up 3 bases and V 4 bases, and 0 bases lay outside the gene matches. The germline V gene has CDR1 DFQATT and CDR2 SNEGSKA (reference sequence). The CDR3 is 11 amino acids. Written as DNA, the CDR3 is TGCAGTGCTACGGGGGGCTACGAGCAGTACTTC. Amino acids: CSATGGYEQYF.

This chain connects TRBV15 to TRBJ2-5; no clear D gene. Trimming removed 3 bases from V and 0 bases from J, with 8 bases in between. Germline lookup yields CDR1 LNHNV and CDR2 YYDKDF (reference sequence). The CDR3 runs to 14 residues. In nucleotides, the CDR3 is TGTGCCACCAGCAGGGCGACATACCAAGAGACCCAGTACTTC. Translated, it gives CATSRATYQETQYF.

The chain links TRBV18 to TRBJ2-5; 8 bases map to TRBD1. V was pared by 2 bases and J by 0 bases, with 2 bases of the junction left unmatched. The CDR3 is made up of 15 amino acids. Germline V gene lookup returns CDR1 KGHSH and CDR2 LQKENI. This CDR3 reads CASSPLTGDQETQYF. The CDR3 coding sequence is TGTGCCAGCTCACCATTGACAGGGGACCAAGAGACCCAGTACTTC.

The chain recombines TRBV12-2 with TRBJ2-1; the table's D gene call, TRBD2, was not cross checked with the DNA. TRBV12-2 is described as a pseudogene. The CDR3 runs to 18 residues. The CDR3 loop reads CASRLGEGREGPGNEQFF. In DNA, the CDR3 is TGTGCAAGTCGCTTAGGGGAGGGGCGGGAGGGGCCTGGCAATGAGCAGTTCTTC.

This chain links TRBV10-1 with TRBJ2-3; 9 bases line up with TRBD2. After removal of 5 bases from V and 0 bases from J, the junction contained 9 bases not matched to a gene. CDR3 length equals 17 residues. Germline values: CDR1 WNHNN, CDR2 SYGVQD (reference sequence). The CDR3 DNA is TGCGCCAGCAGTACTAGACTAGCGGAACTTAGCACAGATACGCAGTATTTT. It specifies CASSTRLAELSTDTQYF.

This CDR3 is CASSPRTSTETQYF. For the CDR3, the DNA is TGTGCCAGCAGCCCAAGGACTAGTACCGAGACCCAGTACTTC. The chain links TRBV7-9 to TRBJ2-5; 7 nucleotides align to TRBD2. Germline CDR1 SEHNR, CDR2 FQNEAQ (reference sequence). The CDR3 has 14 residues. The V and J ends lost 5 bases and 5 bases, in that order; junction bases with no gene match: 8.

The rearrangement links TRBV7-9 to TRBJ2-7; D possibly corresponds to TRBD2 (6 bases). V was trimmed by 4 bases and J by 2 bases, leaving 15 bases between them. CDR3 length: 15 residues. CDR1 is SEHNR and CDR2 is FQNEAQ in the germline V gene (reference sequence). The CDR3 bases are TGTGCCAGCAGCTCGAATAGCGGAAAAGCCTACGAGCAGTACTTC. Protein product: CASSSNSGKAYEQYF.

The chain has TRBV2 and TRBJ1-1; D not resolved. The CDR3 is made up of 15 amino acids. The germline V gene has CDR1 SNHLY and CDR2 FYNNEI. V lost 0 bases and J 1 base, leaving 9 bases between the germline ends. CDR3 nucleotides: TGTGCCAGCAGTGAAGCGCTCCGGAGGAACACTGAAGCTTTCTTT. It is translated as CASSEALRRNTEAFF.

The chain employs TRBV7-6 and TRBJ1-3; D remains ambiguous. The ends were cut back, 3 bases at V and 0 bases at J, with 12 bases in the middle. This CDR3 contains 16 residues. Germline V gives CDR1 SGHVS, CDR2 FNYEAQ. The CDR3 loop reads CASSLYFSSSGNTIYF. CDR3 DNA sequence: TGTGCCAGCAGCTTGTATTTCTCGAGCTCTGGAAACACCATATATTTT.

The genes are TRBV7-9 and TRBJ2-5; 9 nucleotides agree with TRBD2. The ends lost 1 base at V and 1 base at J; junction bases unmatched: 7. Germline V CDR1 and CDR2: SEHNR, FQNEAQ (reference sequence). CDR3 size: 17 residues. The CDR3 sequence is CASSLVASGIFQETQYF. The CDR3 region has the DNA TGTGCCAGCAGCTTAGTGGCTAGCGGGATATTCCAAGAGACCCAGTACTTC. The full variable domain, its missing parts supplied by reference TRBV7-9 and TRBJ2-5, is DTGVSQNPRHKITKRGQNVTFRCDPISEHNRLYWYRQTLGQGPEFLTYFQNEAQLEKSRLLSDRFSAERPKGSFSTLEIQRTEQGDSAMYLCASSLVASGIFQETQYFGPGTRLLVL.

The chain has TRBV10-3 and TRBJ2-7, with a weak D call TRBD2 (6 bases). This CDR3 region has 14 residues. Germline CDR1 reads ENHRY; CDR2 reads SYGVKD. Deletions cut 2 bases from V and 4 bases from J, with 12 bases between. The CDR3 DNA reads TGTGCCATCAGTGAGCCCGGGAGTTCTTACGAGCAGTACTTC. Amino acid sequence: CAISEPGSSYEQYF.

The genes are TRBV28 and TRBJ1-5; D perhaps matches TRBD1 (6 bases). This CDR3 is built from 16 residues. Germline values: CDR1 MDHEN, CDR2 SYDVKM. Trimming cost V 2 bases and J 4 bases, with 15 bases left between them. The CDR3 reads CASSLDGRGANQPQHF. DNA for the CDR3: TGTGCCAGCAGTTTAGATGGTCGGGGGGCGAATCAGCCCCAGCATTTT.

V usage is TRBV25-1 and J usage is TRBJ2-4; TRBD1 matches at 7 bases. Trimming took 4 bases from V and 8 from J; bases not matched to a gene: 11. This CDR3 region has 15 residues. Germline V gene lookup returns CDR1 MGHDK and CDR2 SYGVNS. The CDR3 nucleotides are TGTGCCAGCAGTGCAGACAGGGTAAAGGGTGACATTCAGTACTTC. Protein product: CASSADRVKGDIQYF. Combining the CDR3 with reference TRBV25-1 and TRBJ2-4 gives the whole variable domain EADIYQTPRYLVIGTGKKITLECSQTMGHDKMYWYQQDPGMELHLIHYSYGVNSTEKGDLSSESTVSRIRTEHFPLTLESARPSHTSQYLCASSADRVKGDIQYFGAGTRLSVL.

The V call is TRBV18, the J call TRBJ2-1; maybe TRBD2 (5 bases). From germline, CDR1 is KGHSH and CDR2 LQKENI. The CDR3 sequence is 13 residues long. V dropped 2 bases and J dropped 9 bases, with 11 bases sitting between them. The CDR3 sequence is CASSPESRGEQFF. The CDR3 bases are TGTGCCAGCTCACCAGAGTCCCGGGGTGAGCAGTTCTTC.

This clone was picked up one time. The rearrangement uses TRBV10-3 and TRBJ2-5, with TRBD2 as a possible D gene (5 bases). The CDR3 runs to 17 residues. Germline CDR1 is ENHRY and CDR2 is SYGVKD. Between the trimmed V and J ends, which lost 0 bases and 4 bases, there was a span of 18 bases. CDR3 DNA: TGTGCCATCAGTGAGTCGCGGGCTAACCTAGGTGGAGAGACCCAGTACTTC. This sequence encodes CAISESRANLGGETQYF.

The chain joins TRBV19 to TRBJ2-1; 8 bases map to TRBD1. Losses at the gene ends were 7 bases for V and 7 bases for J; bases not matched to a gene: 9. The germline gives CDR1 LNHDA, CDR2 SQIVND (reference sequence). This CDR3 is built from 14 residues. This CDR3 is CASNIPGQVNEQFF. The CDR3 DNA is TGTGCCAGTAATATTCCGGGACAGGTGAATGAGCAGTTCTTC.

The rearrangement joins TRBV27 to TRBJ2-1; 9 nucleotides line up with TRBD1. Germline V CDR1 and CDR2: MNHEY, SMNVEV (reference sequence). The CDR3 contains 13 residues. The CDR3 region is CASSGQGYNEQFF. CDR3 DNA sequence: TGTGCAAGTTCCGGACAGGGGTACAATGAGCAGTTCTTC.

This rearrangement joins TRBV5-1 to TRBJ2-6; a weak D match, TRBD2 (6 bases). Trimming removed 9 bases from V and 3 bases from J, with 16 bases in between. The CDR3 contains 15 residues. Germline assignment: CDR1 SGHRS and CDR2 YFSETQ. CDR3 amino acids: CATTLGSLGANVLTF. The CDR3 DNA sequence: TGCGCCACTACACTCGGGAGCCTTGGGGCCAACGTCCTGACTTTC.

The chain carries TRBV29-1 and TRBJ2-1; no firm D call. Trimming removed 2 bases at V and 8 bases at J, with 13 bases between. CDR3 length: 13 amino acids. The germline V gene encodes CDR1 SQVTM and CDR2 ANQGSEA. CDR3 loop: CSVESDLLDEQFF. DNA for the CDR3: TGCAGCGTTGAAAGTGACTTGTTGGATGAGCAGTTCTTC.

The chain employs TRBV6-6 and TRBJ2-7, with D possibly being TRBD1 (6 bases). The CDR3 spans 15 residues. The V gene's germline CDR1 is MNHNY and CDR2 SVGAGI (reference sequence). The ends were cut back, 2 bases at V and 5 bases at J, with 16 bases in the middle. The CDR3 DNA reads TGTGCCAGCAGTTACCCCCCCGGGACATCGGACGAGCAGTACTTC. This sequence encodes CASSYPPGTSDEQYF.

The rearrangement links TRBV7-2 to TRBJ1-2; D gene unclear. This CDR3 region has 14 residues. Per germline, CDR1 SGHTA and CDR2 FQGNSA. The V end lost 5 bases, the J end lost 4 bases, and 14 bases lay between the germline ends. CDR3 sequence: CASSPATTSYGYTF. The CDR3, as DNA: TGTGCCAGCAGCCCGGCGACTACAAGCTATGGCTACACCTTC.

The chain has TRBV10-3 and TRBJ2-1, with 9 positions matching TRBD1. Germline assignment: CDR1 ENHRY and CDR2 SYGVKD. This CDR3 region has 14 residues. With 6 bases clipped from V and 6 bases from J, the junction kept 6 bases outside the gene matches. CDR3: CAIRGQGSLNEQFF. For the CDR3, the DNA is TGTGCCATCAGGGGACAGGGATCCCTCAATGAGCAGTTCTTC.

The CDR3 spells CASSNRASTDTQYF. The CDR3 bases are TGTGCCAGCAGCAACAGGGCTAGCACAGATACGCAGTATTTT. The chain is built from TRBV6-6 and TRBJ2-3; possibly TRBD1 for D (6 bases). The V gene's germline CDR1 is MNHNY and CDR2 SVGAGI (reference sequence). The CDR3 sequence is 14 residues long. Trimming stripped 6 bases from V and 0 bases from J, with 10 bases between.

Turning to this clone: Other DNA sequences in this specimen translate into the identical CDR3. The V call is TRBV5-1, the J call TRBJ2-7, with TRBD2 identical over 10 bases. Germline CDR1 reads SGHRS; CDR2 reads YFSETQ. The CDR3 spans 18 residues. Trimming cost V 4 bases and J 0 bases; bases outside gene matches: 13. The CDR3 reads CASSLSAAGGPFSYEQYF. CDR3 bases: TGCGCCAGCAGCCTGAGTGCAGCGGGAGGGCCCTTCTCCTACGAGCAGTACTTC.